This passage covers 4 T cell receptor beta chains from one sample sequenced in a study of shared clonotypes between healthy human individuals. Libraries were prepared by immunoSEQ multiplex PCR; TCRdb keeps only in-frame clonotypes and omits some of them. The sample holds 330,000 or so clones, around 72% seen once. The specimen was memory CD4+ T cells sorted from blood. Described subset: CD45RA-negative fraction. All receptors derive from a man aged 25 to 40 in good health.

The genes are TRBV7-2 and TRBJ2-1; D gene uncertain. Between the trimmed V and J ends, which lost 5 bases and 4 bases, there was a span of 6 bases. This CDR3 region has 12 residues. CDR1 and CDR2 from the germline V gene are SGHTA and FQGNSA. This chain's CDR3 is CASSENYNEQFF. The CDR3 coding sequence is TGTGCCAGCAGCGAAAATTACAATGAGCAGTTCTTC.

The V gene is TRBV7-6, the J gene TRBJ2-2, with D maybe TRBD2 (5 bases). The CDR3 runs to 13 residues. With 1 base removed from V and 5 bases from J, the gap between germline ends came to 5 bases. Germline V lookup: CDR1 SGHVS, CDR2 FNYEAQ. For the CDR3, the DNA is TGTGCCAGCAGCTTAGGGGAGACCGGGGAGCTGTTTTTT. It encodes CASSLGETGELFF.

CDR3: CAISNLGLDNEQFF. Here the CDR3 DNA reads TGTGCCATCAGTAACTTGGGGCTCGACAATGAGCAGTTCTTC. This chain uses TRBV10-3 with TRBJ2-1; possibly TRBD1 for D (5 bases). Germline V lookup: CDR1 ENHRY, CDR2 SYGVKD. This CDR3 contains 14 residues. V dropped 5 bases and J dropped 5 bases, with 13 bases sitting between them.

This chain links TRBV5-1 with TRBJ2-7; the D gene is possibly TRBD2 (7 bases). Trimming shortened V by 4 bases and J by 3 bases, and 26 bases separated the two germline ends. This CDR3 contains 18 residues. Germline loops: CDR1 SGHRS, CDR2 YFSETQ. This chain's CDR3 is CASSVQLKGGLQNYEQYF. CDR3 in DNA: TGCGCCAGCAGCGTCCAGTTGAAAGGGGGACTACAGAACTACGAGCAGTACTTC. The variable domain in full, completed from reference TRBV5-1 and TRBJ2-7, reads KAGVTQTPRYLIKTRGQQVTLSCSPISGHRSVSWYQQTPGQGLQFLFEYFSETQRNKGNFPGRFSGRQFSNSRSEMNVSTLELGDSALYLCASSVQLKGGLQNYEQYFGPGTRLTVT.